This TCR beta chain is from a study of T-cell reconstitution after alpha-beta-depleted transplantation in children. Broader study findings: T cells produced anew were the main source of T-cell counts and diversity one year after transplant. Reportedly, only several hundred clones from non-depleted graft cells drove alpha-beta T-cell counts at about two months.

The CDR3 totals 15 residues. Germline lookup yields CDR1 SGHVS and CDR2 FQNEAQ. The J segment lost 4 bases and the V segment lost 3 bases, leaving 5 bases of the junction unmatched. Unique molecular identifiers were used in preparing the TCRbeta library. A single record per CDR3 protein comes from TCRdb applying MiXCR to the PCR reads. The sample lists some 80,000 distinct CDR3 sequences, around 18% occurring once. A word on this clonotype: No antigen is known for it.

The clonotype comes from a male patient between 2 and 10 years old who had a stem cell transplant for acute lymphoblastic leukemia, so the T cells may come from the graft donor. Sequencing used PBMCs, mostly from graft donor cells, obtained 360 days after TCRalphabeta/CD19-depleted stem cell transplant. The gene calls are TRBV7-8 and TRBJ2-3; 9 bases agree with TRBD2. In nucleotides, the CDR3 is TGTGCCAGCAGCTTTTGGCGGGAGGGCTCAGATACGCAGTATTTT. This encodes CASSFWREGSDTQYF.